This T cell receptor (beta chain) stems from a study of blood T cell repertoires in COVID-19. This clone is a singleton in its sample. Sequencing used immunoSEQ multiplex PCR; TCRdb keeps in-frame clones, though not all of them. The sample lists 140,000 or so clones, 70% to 85% occurring once. What was sequenced was peripheral blood. The TCR was taken from a woman older than 75 with acute or convalescent COVID-19.

For the CDR3, the DNA is TGTGCCAGCAGCCGGGGTTACTATGGCTACACCTTC. Its translation: CASSRGYYGYTF. The V and J genes are TRBV11-2 and TRBJ1-2; D remains unclear. This CDR3 comprises 12 residues. Per the germline V gene, CDR1 is SGHAT and CDR2 is FQNNGV. The V and J ends lost 5 bases and 3 bases respectively, with 7 bases between them.